This entry lists 5 T cell receptor beta chains sequenced from one sample in a study of PD-1 blockade in classical Hodgkin lymphoma. Data came from immunoSEQ multiplex PCR; TCRdb stores just in-frame clones and leaves some out. Here the sample spans approximately 100,000 clones, more than 85% being singletons. Patients all relapsed after autologous stem cell transplantation, and there was variation in brentuximab vedotin exposure. The sample here was peripheral blood mononuclear cells (PBMCs), taken before the second cycle of nivolumab. These receptors all stem from a human donor with classical Hodgkin lymphoma.

V usage is TRBV7-7 and J usage is TRBJ2-2; 8 bases match TRBD1. The CDR3 covers 16 residues. Trimming cost V 0 bases and J 3 bases; bases outside gene matches: 3. Germline values: CDR1 SSHAT, CDR2 FNYEAQ (reference sequence). CDR3 amino acids: CASSLAPGQDTGELFF. The CDR3 DNA reads as TGTGCCAGCAGCTTAGCCCCGGGACAGGACACCGGGGAGCTGTTTTTT.

CDR3 protein: CASSSTGAVDTQYF. CDR3 in DNA: TGTGCCAGCAGCTCAACAGGGGCGGTAGATACGCAGTATTTT. The J gene is TRBJ2-3, the V gene TRBV7-9, with 7 bases aligning to TRBD1. The CDR3 loop spans 14 amino acids. The J segment lost 5 bases and the V segment lost 4 bases, leaving 6 bases of the junction unmatched. Germline V CDR1 and CDR2: SEHNR, FQNEAQ (reference sequence).

This clone was detected once. The chain combines TRBV5-6 with TRBJ2-3; D possibly corresponds to TRBD1 (6 bases). The CDR3 has 16 amino acids. Trimming pared 4 bases from V and 1 base from J, leaving 16 bases between. Germline V CDR1 and CDR2: SGHDT, YYEEEE. The DNA of the CDR3 is TGTGCCAGCAGCCCGCGGTCGGCAGGGGGCACAGATACGCAGTATTTT. Its translation: CASSPRSAGGTDTQYF.

The chain couples TRBV19 to TRBJ1-1; TRBD1 matches at 9 bases. V lost 5 bases to trimming and J lost 6 bases; unmatched junction nucleotides: 10. The V gene's germline CDR1 is LNHDA and CDR2 SQIVND (reference sequence). The CDR3 runs to 15 residues. The CDR3 reads CASSLAGQGRSEAFF. The CDR3 DNA reads as TGTGCCAGTAGTCTCGCCGGACAGGGGAGGTCTGAAGCTTTCTTT.

The chain has TRBV5-6 and TRBJ2-2; D remains ambiguous. The V end lost 1 base, the J end lost 0 bases, and 10 bases lay between the germline ends. Germline CDR1 reads SGHDT; CDR2 reads YYEEEE. The CDR3 is 16 residues long. The CDR3, as DNA: TGTGCCAGCAGCTTGCTCGGCCACTCGAACACCGGGGAGCTGTTTTTT. It translates to CASSLLGHSNTGELFF.